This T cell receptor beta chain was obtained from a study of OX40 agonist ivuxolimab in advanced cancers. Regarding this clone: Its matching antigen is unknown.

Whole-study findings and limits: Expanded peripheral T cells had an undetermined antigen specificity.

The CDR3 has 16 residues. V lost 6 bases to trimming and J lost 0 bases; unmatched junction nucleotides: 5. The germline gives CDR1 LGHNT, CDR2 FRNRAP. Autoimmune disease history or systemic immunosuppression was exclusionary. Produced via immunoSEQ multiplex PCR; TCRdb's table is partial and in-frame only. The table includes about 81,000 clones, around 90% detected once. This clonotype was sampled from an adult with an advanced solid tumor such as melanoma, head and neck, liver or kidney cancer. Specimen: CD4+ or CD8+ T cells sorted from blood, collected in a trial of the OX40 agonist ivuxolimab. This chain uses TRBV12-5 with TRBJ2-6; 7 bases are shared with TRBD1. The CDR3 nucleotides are TGTGCTAGTGGACAGGGGTTCGGCTCTGGGGCCAACGTCCTGACTTTC. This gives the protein CASGQGFGSGANVLTF.